Listed here are 25 T cell receptor beta chains from one sample, sequenced in a study of Graves' ophthalmopathy and Graves' hyperthyroidism (dated by TCRdb to 2016 to 2018). The sample was run on an Illumina HiSeq 2000. For repertoire sequencing, the TCR beta CDR3 regions were amplified from RNA transcripts. HTBI primers and the Qiagen OneStep RT-PCR kit were used in a first-round RT-PCR, which was followed by a second-round multiplex PCR, size selection and purification. TCRdb's own reprocessing of the public reads used fastp at Q25 and MiXCR and kept productive beta chains. Records with the same CDR3 protein are collapsed into one entry carrying the most frequent genes and DNA. Recorded for this sample are approximately 210,000 distinct CDR3 sequences; 29% of them occurred a single time. The ten most abundant clones make up approximately 8.2% of the sample. Sequenced sample: peripheral blood. These receptors came from a man aged 50-59 years with Graves' ophthalmopathy. Donor details come from another sample of the same person, matched by shared clones.

This clonotype has at least ten counts. J is TRBJ2-5 and V is TRBV20-1, with unresolved D. Deletions cut 6 bases from V and 6 bases from J, with 14 bases between. The germline gives CDR1 DFQATT, CDR2 SNEGSKA (reference sequence). The CDR3 extends over 12 amino acids. The CDR3 DNA sequence: TGCAGTGCCGCGCTAGATTGGAAGACCCAGTACTTC. Translated, it gives CSAALDWKTQYF.

This clonotype appeared many times. This sequence may be a read error, since a much larger clone differs from it by one base. The chain joins TRBV11-1 to TRBJ2-2; D could derive from TRBD1 or TRBD2 (5 bases each). The germline gives CDR1 SGHAT, CDR2 FQDESV (reference sequence). The CDR3 has 16 amino acids. The CDR3 nucleotides are TGTGCCAGCAGCTTAGACGCTGGACAAAACACCGGGGAGCTGGTTTTT. As protein: CASSLDAGQNTGELVF.

At least ten counts were recorded for this clonotype. The chain has TRBV27 and TRBJ2-7; tentative D call: TRBD1 (5 bases). V lost 5 bases and J lost 3, with 14 bases in between. CDR1 is MNHEY, CDR2 SMNVEV, per germline (reference sequence). The CDR3 runs to 14 residues. CDR3 in DNA: TGTGCCAGCAGTAATCAGGGTGGGTTCTACGAGCAGTACTTC. Encoded protein: CASSNQGGFYEQYF.

The CDR3 coding sequence is TGTGCCACCAGCAGAGATCGTGTGGGCACTGAAGCTTTCTTT. This sequence encodes CATSRDRVGTEAFF. This rearrangement joins TRBV15 to TRBJ1-1; D remains ambiguous. The CDR3 is made up of 14 amino acids. CDR1 is LNHNV, CDR2 YYDKDF, per germline (reference sequence). With 0 bases removed from V and 4 bases from J, the gap between germline ends came to 9 bases.

This clonotype has a single count. This sequence joins TRBV5-1 and TRBJ2-7; TRBD2 aligns across 14 bases. J lost 6 bases, V lost 4 bases, and 6 bases had no gene match. This CDR3 contains 15 residues. Per the germline V gene, CDR1 is SGHRS and CDR2 is YFSETQ. CDR3 nucleotide sequence: TGCGCCAGCAGCACCGGACTAGCGGGAGGTGTCGAGCAGTACTTC. It yields the protein CASSTGLAGGVEQYF.

This clonotype was seen at least ten times. V and J are TRBV10-3 and TRBJ2-7; D call uncertain. CDR1 and CDR2 from the germline V gene are ENHRY and SYGVKD. Between the trimmed V and J ends, which lost 1 base and 3 bases, there was a span of 4 bases. This CDR3 is built from 12 residues. CDR3 amino acids: CAISELDYEQYF. In DNA, the CDR3 is TGTGCCATCAGTGAGTTAGACTACGAGCAGTACTTC.

The chain employs TRBV28 and TRBJ2-5; D is uncertain. V lost 4 bases and J 2 bases, leaving 14 bases between the germline ends. From germline, CDR1 is MDHEN and CDR2 SYDVKM. This CDR3 is built from 15 residues. The CDR3 DNA reads TGTGCCAGCAGTTCACCCGGACGGTCGCAAGAGACCCAGTACTTC. Translated: CASSSPGRSQETQYF.

The V call is TRBV12-3 or TRBV12-4, the J call TRBJ2-7, with D hard to call. V lost 8 bases to trimming and J lost 1 base, with 6 bases between them. CDR3 length: 11 residues. The chain's CDR3 is CASAASYEQYF. CDR3 bases: TGTGCCAGCGCCGCTTCCTACGAGCAGTACTTC.

This chain uses TRBV28 with TRBJ2-7; D not resolved. CDR3 length: 13 amino acids. V was trimmed by 7 bases and J by 6 bases, leaving 16 bases between them. CDR1 is MDHEN, CDR2 SYDVKM, per germline. CDR3 in DNA: TGTGCCAGCAACAAAGGCAGTAGGAGCGAGCAGTACTTC. It is translated as CASNKGSRSEQYF.

The rearrangement joins TRBV6-1 to TRBJ2-5; 9 bases fit TRBD1. This CDR3 is 15 amino acids long. After removal of 6 bases from V and 3 bases from J, the junction contained 8 bases not matched to a gene. Germline V gene data show CDR1 as MNHNS and CDR2 as SASEGT. This chain's CDR3 is CASSRDRGKKETQYF. The DNA of the CDR3 is TGTGCCAGCAGCCGAGACAGGGGGAAGAAAGAGACCCAGTACTTC.

This chain joins TRBV6-1 and TRBJ2-5; D possibly matches TRBD1 or TRBD2 (6 bases each). The germline V gene has CDR1 MNHNS and CDR2 SASEGT. Trimming left V 10 bases short and J 5 bases short, with 17 bases between. The CDR3 sequence is 13 residues long. CDR3 loop: CATRGTSHETQYF. The DNA for the CDR3 is TGTGCCACCCGGGGGACATCCCACGAGACCCAGTACTTC.

This clonotype showed up many times. A much larger clone differs from this one at a single base, so this may be a read error. The CDR3 is CTSSSPGQGPYEQYF. In DNA, the CDR3 is TGTACCAGCAGTTCGCCGGGACAGGGACCCTACGAGCAGTACTTC. V and J are TRBV12-3 or TRBV12-4 and TRBJ2-7; the match to TRBD1 covers 9 bases. The CDR3 sequence is 15 residues long.

This clonotype was seen ten or more times. This sequence joins TRBV12-3 or TRBV12-4 and TRBJ1-2; no clear D gene. The CDR3 consists of 12 residues. Trimming took off 6 bases at V and 10 bases at J, with 15 bases between the two ends. CDR3 in DNA: TGTGCCAGCAGCCGGACGGATATGGTCTACACCTTC. This gives the protein CASSRTDMVYTF.

The V and J genes are TRBV20-1 and TRBJ1-1; D not resolved. CDR3 length: 12 amino acids. V lost 4 bases, J lost 2 bases, and 8 bases lay in between. Germline assignment: CDR1 DFQATT and CDR2 SNEGSKA (reference sequence). Here the CDR3 reads CSAIPGNTEAFF. CDR3 in DNA: TGCAGTGCTATTCCCGGTAACACTGAAGCTTTCTTT.

In this sample, this clonotype turned up many times. V is TRBV7-2 and J is TRBJ2-2; 7 bases are a match to TRBD2. V lost 3 bases and J lost 6; bases outside the gene matches: 7. The CDR3 is 15 residues long. Germline assignment: CDR1 SGHTA and CDR2 FQGNSA. The CDR3 DNA is TGTGCCAGCAGCTTGGACTTTGCGGGAGCCGGGGAGCTGTTTTTT. The encoded protein is CASSLDFAGAGELFF.

The V and J genes are TRBV5-1 and TRBJ2-2; TRBD1 matches 8 bases. This CDR3 has 16 amino acids. The trim removed 4 bases at V and 2 bases at J, leaving 7 bases unmatched. Germline assignment: CDR1 SGHRS and CDR2 YFSETQ. CDR3 amino acids: CASSPGTGLNTGELFF. In DNA form, the CDR3 reads TGCGCCAGCAGCCCCGGGACAGGCCTTAACACCGGGGAGCTGTTTTTT.

This chain joins TRBV6-2 or TRBV6-3 and TRBJ2-7, with 11 bases aligning to TRBD2. The CDR3 is 19 residues long. CDR1 MNHEY and CDR2 SVGEGT come from the germline V gene. Losses at the gene ends were 2 bases for V and 8 bases for J; bases not matched to a gene: 20. The chain's CDR3 is CASSYRRGSSGRFLRQQYF. DNA of the CDR3: TGTGCCAGCAGTTACCGCCGTGGGTCTAGCGGGAGGTTTTTACGTCAGCAGTACTTC.

This clonotype showed up many times. The chain links TRBV7-8 to TRBJ1-6; D gene uncertain. V was shortened by 5 bases and J by 3 bases, with 5 bases between the two germline ends. The CDR3 covers 13 residues. The germline CDR1 and CDR2 sequences are SGHVS and FQNEAQ. The CDR3, as DNA: TGTGCCAGCAGCGAGGACTATAATTCACCCCTCCACTTT. This translates into CASSEDYNSPLHF. Looking up the rest from reference TRBV7-8 and TRBJ1-6 gives the full variable domain: GAGVSQSPRYKVAKRGQDVALRCDPISGHVSLFWYQQALGQGPEFLTYFQNEAQLDKSGLPSDRFFAERPEGSVSTLKIQRTQQEDSAVYLCASSEDYNSPLHFGNGTRLTVT.

At least ten counts were recorded for this clonotype. V and J are TRBV6-2 or TRBV6-3 and TRBJ2-7; D is possibly TRBD1 (6 bases). Germline V gene lookup returns CDR1 MNHEY and CDR2 SVGEGT. Trimming stripped 7 bases from V and 3 bases from J, with 10 bases between. This CDR3 spans 12 amino acids. The CDR3 sequence: CASNSGDYEQYF. The CDR3 nucleotides are TGTGCCAGCAACTCAGGGGACTACGAGCAGTACTTC.

CDR3 sequence: CASSPSDRNNSPLHF. The CDR3 region has the DNA TGTGCCAGCAGCCCCTCCGACAGGAATAATTCACCCCTCCACTTT. J is TRBJ1-6 and V is TRBV11-3; tentatively, D is TRBD1 (6 bases). CDR1 is SGHNT and CDR2 is YENEEA in the germline V gene. This CDR3 has 15 residues. V lost 5 bases and J lost 5, with 13 bases in between.

This clonotype occurred a few times. The V and J genes are TRBV28 and TRBJ2-7; a weak D match, TRBD1 (6 bases). The V gene's germline CDR1 is MDHEN and CDR2 SYDVKM. Trimming removed 8 bases from V and 6 bases from J, with 11 bases in between. This CDR3 comprises 11 residues. DNA for the CDR3: TGTGCCAGCCTGACAGGAACCGAGCAGTACTTC. Translated: CASLTGTEQYF.

This chain links TRBV7-2 with TRBJ2-7; TRBD2 matches 8 bases. The CDR3 is made up of 14 amino acids. The germline V gene has CDR1 SGHTA and CDR2 FQGNSA. With 4 bases clipped from V and 2 bases from J, the junction kept 4 bases outside the gene matches. The CDR3 nucleotides are TGTGCCAGCAGCTACACTAGCGGTACCTACGAGCAGTACTTC. It codes for CASSYTSGTYEQYF. Complete variable domain (other parts from reference TRBV7-2 and TRBJ2-7): GAGVSQSPSNKVTEKGKDVELRCDPISGHTALYWYRQSLGQGLEFLIYFQGNSAPDKSGLPSDRFSAERTGGSVSTLTIQRTQQEDSAVYLCASSYTSGTYEQYFGPGTRLTVT.

This clonotype was observed many times. The rearrangement links TRBV14 to TRBJ2-7; no firm D call. CDR1 is SGHDN, CDR2 FVKESK, per germline. The V end lost 0 bases, the J end lost 5 bases, and 8 bases lay between the germline ends. The CDR3 sequence is 13 residues long. In DNA, the CDR3 is TGTGCCAGCAGCCAAGAGCTTGTCGACGAGCAGTACTTC. Amino acid sequence: CASSQELVDEQYF. Combining the CDR3 with reference TRBV14 and TRBJ2-7 gives the whole variable domain EAGVTQFPSHSVIEKGQTVTLRCDPISGHDNLYWYRRVMGKEIKFLLHFVKESKQDESGMPNNRFLAERTGGTYSTLKVQPAELEDSGVYFCASSQELVDEQYFGPGTRLTVT.

The chain couples TRBV6-1 to TRBJ1-1, with 7 positions matching TRBD1. The germline gives CDR1 MNHNS, CDR2 SASEGT. The CDR3 is made up of 17 amino acids. Trimming took 5 bases from V and 2 from J; bases not matched to a gene: 14. CDR3 bases: TGTGCCAGCAGTCCTGGGTGGTCCGACAGGGTAAACACTGAAGCTTTCTTT. Its translation: CASSPGWSDRVNTEAFF.

This clonotype was observed many times. This rearrangement joins TRBV24-1 to TRBJ1-2; D is unclear. Trimming shortened V by 5 bases and J by 8 bases, and 8 bases separated the two germline ends. Germline V gene data show CDR1 as KGHDR and CDR2 as SFDVKD. This CDR3 region has 11 residues. The CDR3 region is CATSGGRGYTF. CDR3 sequence (DNA): TGTGCCACCAGTGGAGGACGGGGCTACACCTTC.